Listed below are T cell receptor beta chains from one sample, sequenced in a study of post-analysis software for immune sequencing data. TCRdb reprocessed the PCR reads via MiXCR and lists one record per CDR3 protein. The sample contains hundreds of thousands of distinct CDR3 sequences, 25% to 30% of which appear only once. The sample consisted of blood. These receptors all stem from a girl aged 10 to 17 with multiple sclerosis. CDR3s leave out the opening cysteine and the closing phenylalanine or tryptophan.

j_call v_call cdr3_aa
TRBJ2-3 TRBV20-1 SARGSAVAGGTDTQY
NA TRBV12-3/TRBV12-4 ASSWRTGDEQY
TRBJ1-2 TRBV6-6 ASKSPGQGDYGYT
TRBJ1-2 TRBV7-9 ASSNSVLYGYT
TRBJ2-3 TRBV3-1 ASSQDPGGSADTQY
TRBJ1-2 TRBV11-2 ASSLDPYGGYT
TRBJ2-3 TRBV28 ASSLEMDTQY
TRBJ2-3 TRBV28 ASSSHLAFGPDTQY
TRBJ1-2 TRBV4-1 ASSPALLAAQNYGYT
TRBJ2-1 TRBV7-9 AGMGGTGAYNEQF
TRBJ1-5 TRBV19 ASSMPGQVFNQPQH
TRBJ2-6 TRBV27 ASRTDRGTGADVLT
TRBJ2-4 TRBV12-3/TRBV12-4 ASRRQGAKNIQY
TRBJ2-5 TRBV20-1 SARGAIAGGRGETQY
TRBJ2-6 TRBV24-1 ATGDLGGTGANVLT
TRBJ1-4 TRBV6-1 ASSEYGGPTNEKLF
TRBJ1-4 TRBV15 ATRQPNEKLF
TRBJ1-2 TRBV7-2 ASKEGTSSYYGYT
TRBJ2-6 TRBV20-1 SARDNRPSGANVLT
TRBJ1-1 TRBV20-1 SARDFRGGQGNTEAF
TRBJ2-1 TRBV29-1 SVELFRLAGGGEQF
TRBJ2-5 TRBV5-1 ASSPGLAGDIQY
TRBJ2-5 TRBV6-1 ASSDATGTSGLFYNEQY
TRBJ2-2 TRBV6-6 ASRRAPNTGELF
TRBJ1-5 TRBV20-1 SARDRQDGVAVSNQPQH
TRBJ1-6 TRBV24-1 ATLAPPLH
NA TRBV7-8 ASSSGQGARETQY
TRBJ1-5 TRBV7-9 ASSQGEYQPQH
TRBJ2-5 TRBV19 ASSIRREETQY
NA TRBV6-6 ASSRLRDRGHEQY
TRBJ2-1 TRBV29-1 SVKPTGSPYHEQF
TRBJ2-1 TRBV19 ASSIAGRNEQF
TRBJ2-5 TRBV28 ASSSGQRYQETQY
TRBJ1-5 TRBV7-2 ASSSGHPNQPQH
TRBJ2-1 TRBV6-2/TRBV6-3 ASRPRGAGNNEQF
TRBJ2-5 TRBV20-1 SALHDRDKETQY
TRBJ2-7 TRBV20-1 SGIPRGGNSYEQY
TRBJ1-1 TRBV12-3/TRBV12-4 ASSLTGGRTEAF
TRBJ2-5 TRBV20-1 SATGPLEETQY
TRBJ2-1 TRBV14 ASSSLPGDHSYNEQF
TRBJ2-3 TRBV7-2 ASSFDRGATDTQY
TRBJ2-7 TRBV29-1 SVGREREFFEQY
TRBJ2-4 TRBV20-1 SAAGTGEGYRNIQY
TRBJ2-1 TRBV20-1 SASGTSGLHEQF
TRBJ1-5 TRBV10-3 AVSPYSNQPQH
TRBJ2-1 TRBV6-6 ASSSRLAGMSYNEQF